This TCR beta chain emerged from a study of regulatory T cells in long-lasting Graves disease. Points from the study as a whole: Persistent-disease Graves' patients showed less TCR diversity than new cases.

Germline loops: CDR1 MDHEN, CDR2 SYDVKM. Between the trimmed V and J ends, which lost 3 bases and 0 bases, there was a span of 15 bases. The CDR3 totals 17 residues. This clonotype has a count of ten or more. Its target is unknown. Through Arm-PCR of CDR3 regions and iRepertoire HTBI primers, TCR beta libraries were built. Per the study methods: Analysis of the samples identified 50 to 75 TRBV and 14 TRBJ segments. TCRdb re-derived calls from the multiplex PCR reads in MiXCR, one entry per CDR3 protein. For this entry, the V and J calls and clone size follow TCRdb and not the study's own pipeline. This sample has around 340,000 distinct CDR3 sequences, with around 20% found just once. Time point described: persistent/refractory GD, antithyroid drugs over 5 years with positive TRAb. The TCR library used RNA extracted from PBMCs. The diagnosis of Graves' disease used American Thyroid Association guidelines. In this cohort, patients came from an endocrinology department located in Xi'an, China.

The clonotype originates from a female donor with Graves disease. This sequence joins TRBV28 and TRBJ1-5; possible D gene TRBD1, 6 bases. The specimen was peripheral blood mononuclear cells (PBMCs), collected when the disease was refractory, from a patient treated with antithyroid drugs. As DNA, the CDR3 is TGTGCCAGCAGTTTCCTCGGACAGTTTAATAGCAATCAGCCCCAGCATTTT. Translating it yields CASSFLGQFNSNQPQHF.